This T cell receptor beta chain is drawn from a study of control samples from healthy donors and cancer patients. V gave up 6 bases and J gave up 4 bases, with 13 bases separating them. The germline V gene encodes CDR1 MNHEY and CDR2 SVGAGI. CDR3 length: 14 residues. For this clone: Other DNA sequences in the same sample also yield this CDR3.

Sequenced by immunoSEQ multiplex PCR; TCRdb stores in-frame clones only, minus some. Of roughly 400,000 clones in the sample, around nine tenths are singletons; the top ten hold 5% to 8%. The V call is TRBV6-5, the J call TRBJ1-5, with unresolved D. Sample: PBMCs. This receptor was identified in a man between 40 and 49 years old with head and neck cancer. CDR3 residues: CASSRGRLNQPQHF. For the CDR3, the DNA is TGTGCCAGCAGCCGAGGACGGCTAAATCAGCCCCAGCATTTT.